The clone carrying this T cell receptor beta chain occurred a few times. Its antigen remains unknown. This entry belongs to a study of T cell repertoires in cytomegalovirus infection. About the study: HLA-B-restricted CMV epitopes that are well studied were used alongside recently identified HLA-C-restricted ones. Carrying CMV and the relevant HLA type showed in public TCR beta signatures.

The CDR3 runs 16 residues. Germline lookup yields CDR1 SGHTA and CDR2 FQGNSA. Trimming took 7 bases from V and 2 from J, leaving 21 bases between them. One entry per CDR3 protein, called by TCRdb with MiXCR from the reads. The table lists 250,000 to 300,000 distinct CDR3 sequences, less than 25% of them singletons. The source is a human donor in good health (CMV status not recorded). Some clones in this sample may be carry-over from other donors' samples. V gene TRBV7-2 combines with J gene TRBJ2-7, with D possibly TRBD2 on 5 matching bases. This specimen consisted of cultured PBMCs, obtained from culture after CMV antigen stimulation. CDR3 in amino acids: CASNYGDKRLPYEQYF. The CDR3 DNA sequence: TGTGCCAGCAACTACGGGGATAAGCGGCTGCCCTACGAGCAGTACTTC.